The clone carrying this T cell receptor beta chain was counted once. No antigen is known for it. V shed 6 bases and J 1 base; nucleotides not matched to a gene: 11. CDR1 and CDR2 from the germline V gene are SGHDT and YYEEEE. The CDR3 consists of 17 residues. These data are taken from a study of cytomegalovirus exposure and HLA in healthy donors. Samples came from healthy bone marrow donors. In the PCR, 60 Vbeta and 13 Jbeta primers were used. Assay: immunoSEQ multiplex PCR; the TCRdb copy retains only in-frame clones and omits some. This sample has some 120,000 clones; 75% to 85% occur once, and the top ten carry under 3.5%. Study-level points and caveats: High specificity and sensitivity for cytomegalovirus status were reported for the classifier.

Sequencing was carried out using PBMCs. The chain carries TRBV5-6 and TRBJ2-2, with TRBD2 matching over 8 bases. The TCR sequence derives from a male donor in good health and CMV-seronegative. The chain's CDR3 is CASNQRASGGNTGELFF. The CDR3 coding sequence is TGTGCCAGCAACCAAAGGGCCAGCGGGGGGAACACCGGGGAGCTGTTTTTT.